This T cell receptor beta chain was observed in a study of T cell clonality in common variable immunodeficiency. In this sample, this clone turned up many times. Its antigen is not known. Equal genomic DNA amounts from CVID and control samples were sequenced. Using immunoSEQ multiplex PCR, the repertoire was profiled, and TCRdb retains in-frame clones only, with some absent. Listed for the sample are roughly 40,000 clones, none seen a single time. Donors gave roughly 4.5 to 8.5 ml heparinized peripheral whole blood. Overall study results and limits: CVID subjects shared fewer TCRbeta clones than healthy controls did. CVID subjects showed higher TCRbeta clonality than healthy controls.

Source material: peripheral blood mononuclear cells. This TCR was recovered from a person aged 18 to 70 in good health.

CDR3 protein: CASSLAGGPDEQFF. CDR3 bases read: TGTGCCAGCAGTCTAGCGGGAGGGCCGGATGAG. The genes are TRBV2 and TRBJ2-1; 12 bases are a match to TRBD2. Read sequence stops 3 residues before the CDR3 end, and the germline J gene provides the missing end. With V trimmed by 5 bases and J by 8 bases, 4 bases remained unmatched. This CDR3 has 14 residues. In germline, CDR1 is SNHLY, CDR2 FYNNEI.